This T cell receptor beta chain was found in a study of cytomegalovirus exposure and HLA in healthy donors. Those who donated were healthy bone marrow donors. Study conclusions and caveats: Analysis performed later showed TCR beta chains linked to HLA being more clonally expanded than equally common others.

As regards this clone: Its target is not known.

The PCR contained 60 Vbeta and 13 Jbeta primers. Clones were read by immunoSEQ multiplex PCR, and TCRdb kept only the in-frame ones, dropping some. The sample yields roughly 70,000 clones, 80% to 90% seen once. From germline, CDR1 is LNHDA and CDR2 SQIVND (reference sequence). This CDR3 has 15 amino acids. V was pared by 5 bases and J by 4 bases, with 8 bases of the junction left unmatched. The chain recombines TRBV19 with TRBJ1-5; 7 nucleotides agree with TRBD1. The TCR comes from a woman aged 25-40 years in good health and CMV-seropositive. Sequencing used PBMCs. The CDR3 here is CASSFLDRRNQPQHF. Here the CDR3 DNA reads TGTGCCAGTAGTTTTCTGGACAGGAGGAATCAGCCCCAGCATTTT.